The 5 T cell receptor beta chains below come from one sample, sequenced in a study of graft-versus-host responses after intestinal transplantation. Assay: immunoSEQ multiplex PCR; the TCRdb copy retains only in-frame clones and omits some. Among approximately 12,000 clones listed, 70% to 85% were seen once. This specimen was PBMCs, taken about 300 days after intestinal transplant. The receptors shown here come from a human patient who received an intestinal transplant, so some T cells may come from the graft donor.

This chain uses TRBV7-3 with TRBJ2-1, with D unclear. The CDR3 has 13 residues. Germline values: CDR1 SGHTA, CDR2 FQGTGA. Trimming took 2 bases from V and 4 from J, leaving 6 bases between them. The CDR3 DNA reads TGTGCCAGCAGCTTATATGTTTACAATGAGCAGTTCTTC. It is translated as CASSLYVYNEQFF.

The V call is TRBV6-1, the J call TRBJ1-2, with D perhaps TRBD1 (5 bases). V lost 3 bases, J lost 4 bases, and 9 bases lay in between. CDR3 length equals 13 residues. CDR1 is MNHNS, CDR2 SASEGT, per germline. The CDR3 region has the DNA TGTGCCAGCAGTGAGGGACGGGCCTATGGCTACACCTTC. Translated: CASSEGRAYGYTF.

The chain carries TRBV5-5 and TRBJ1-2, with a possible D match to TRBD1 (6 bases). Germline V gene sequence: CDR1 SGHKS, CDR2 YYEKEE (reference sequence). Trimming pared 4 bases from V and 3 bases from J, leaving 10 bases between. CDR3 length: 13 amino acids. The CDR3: CASSLTGYYGYTF. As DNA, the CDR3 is TGTGCCAGCAGCCTGACAGGATACTATGGCTACACCTTC.

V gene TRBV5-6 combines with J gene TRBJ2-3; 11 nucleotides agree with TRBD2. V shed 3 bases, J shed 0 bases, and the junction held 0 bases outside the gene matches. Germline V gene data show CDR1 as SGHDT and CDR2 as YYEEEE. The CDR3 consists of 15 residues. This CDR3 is CASSWTSGSTDTQYF. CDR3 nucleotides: TGTGCCAGCAGCTGGACTAGCGGGAGCACAGATACGCAGTATTTT.

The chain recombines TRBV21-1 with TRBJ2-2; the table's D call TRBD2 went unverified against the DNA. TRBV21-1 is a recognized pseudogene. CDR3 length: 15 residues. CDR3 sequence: CASCRLAENTGELFF. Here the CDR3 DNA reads TGTGCCAGCTGCCGACTAGCGGAGAACACCGGGGAGCTGTTTTTT.